The 32 T cell receptor beta chains in this list originate from one sample, sequenced in a study of blood T cell repertoires in COVID-19. Clones were sequenced by immunoSEQ multiplex PCR, and TCRdb holds only the in-frame ones, with some missing. This repertoire shows around 27,000 clones, approximately 80% found once; its top ten account for roughly 27%. The material sequenced was peripheral blood. The source of these receptors is a man in his 70s with active COVID-19.

The chain has TRBV19 and TRBJ2-2; D gene ambiguous. The ends were cut back, 3 bases at V and 4 bases at J, with 6 bases in the middle. The germline V gene has CDR1 LNHDA and CDR2 SQIVND (reference sequence). The CDR3 has 13 amino acids. CDR3 protein: CASSMVATGELFF. CDR3 coding DNA: TGTGCCAGTAGTATGGTGGCCACCGGGGAGCTGTTTTTT.

The V call is TRBV5-5, the J call TRBJ2-7, with 9 nucleotides matching TRBD2. The CDR3 extends over 14 amino acids. The V gene's germline CDR1 is SGHKS and CDR2 YYEKEE (reference sequence). V shed 2 bases, J shed 5 bases, and the junction held 5 bases outside the gene matches. The DNA for the CDR3 is TGTGCCAGCAGCTTTGCGGGAGGGCCCCACGAGCAGTACTTC. Its translation: CASSFAGGPHEQYF.

This CDR3 is CASSSQGGSQETQYF. CDR3 in DNA: TGTGCCAGCAGTTCCCAGGGGGGATCACAAGAGACCCAGTACTTC. The rearrangement uses TRBV28 and TRBJ2-5; TRBD1 is a possible D gene (7 bases). From germline, CDR1 is MDHEN and CDR2 SYDVKM. The CDR3 consists of 15 residues. V was cut by 4 bases and J by 2 bases, with 14 bases left in between. Combining the CDR3 with reference TRBV28 and TRBJ2-5 gives the whole variable domain DVKVTQSSRYLVKRTGEKVFLECVQDMDHENMFWYRQDPGLGLRLIYFSYDVKMKEKGDIPEGYSVSREKKERFSLILESASTNQTSMYLCASSSQGGSQETQYFGPGTRLLVL.

V and J are TRBV28 and TRBJ1-5, with TRBD1 identical over 9 bases. Per the germline V gene, CDR1 is MDHEN and CDR2 is SYDVKM. V was pared by 8 bases and J by 1 base, with 15 bases of the junction left unmatched. This CDR3 has 18 residues. CDR3 sequence: CASLMGPGQGGSNQPQHF. CDR3 sequence (DNA): TGTGCCAGCTTAATGGGTCCGGGACAGGGAGGAAGCAATCAGCCCCAGCATTTT.

The chain joins TRBV28 to TRBJ2-3, with TRBD2 as a possible D gene (6 bases). CDR1 and CDR2 (germline): MDHEN, SYDVKM. V was pared by 7 bases and J by 2 bases, with 13 bases between. This CDR3 is 14 amino acids long. The chain's CDR3 is CASTQRGSTDTQYF. The DNA of the CDR3 is TGTGCCAGCACCCAACGGGGGTCCACAGATACGCAGTATTTT.

As to this clone: The DNA is omitted, as the CDR3 cannot be located on it reliably, and the CDR3 follows TCRdb's listing. V is TRBV7-9 and J is TRBJ1-4. The CDR3 contains 15 residues when both ends are counted. Germline CDR1 reads SEHNR; CDR2 reads FQNEAQ (reference sequence). CDR3 loop: CASSSTAALMKNCFF.

This clone was counted only a few times. This rearrangement joins TRBV5-1 to TRBJ2-7; D is perhaps TRBD2 (6 bases). Trimming left V 4 bases short and J 0 bases short, with 14 bases between. This CDR3 region has 15 residues. CDR1 and CDR2 from the germline V gene are SGHRS and YFSETQ. CDR3 region: CASSPGSPSSYEQYF. The CDR3 DNA is TGCGCCAGCAGCCCCGGGAGCCCAAGCTCCTACGAGCAGTACTTC.

The rearrangement uses TRBV4-2 and TRBJ2-1; 9 bases align to TRBD2. The V gene end was trimmed by 4 bases and the J gene end by 8 bases; junction bases not matched to a gene: 6. The CDR3 extends over 14 amino acids. Germline-derived CDR1 and CDR2 are LGHNA and YNFKEQ. The CDR3 DNA is TGTGCCAGCAGCCGGGACGCGGGAGGGGATGAGCAGTTCTTC. Amino acid sequence: CASSRDAGGDEQFF.

Only a few counts were recorded for this clone. This chain joins TRBV7-6 and TRBJ1-2; perhaps TRBD1 as D (5 bases). Trimming took 5 bases from V and 7 from J, leaving 29 bases between them. Germline CDR1 is SGHVS and CDR2 is FNYEAQ. This CDR3 has 18 residues. CDR3 in amino acids: CASSTQTRLTGGSGGYTF. The CDR3 nucleotides are TGTGCCAGCAGCACCCAGACCCGCTTGACGGGGGGAAGCGGTGGCTACACCTTC.

In its sample, this clone is medium-sized (0.01 to 0.1%). Germline and junction disagree at one end, which may indicate a read error. The rearrangement uses TRBV25-1 and TRBJ1-6; 9 bases match TRBD1. The CDR3 has 14 residues. Germline assignment: CDR1 MGHDK and CDR2 SYGVNS. The CDR3 nucleotides read TGTGCCAGCAGTCCTACAGGGGGCGATTCTCCCCTCCACTTT. This gives the protein CASSPTGGDSPLHF.

The CDR3 DNA reads TGTGCCAGCAGCTTTATCCTCGGCGGTGAGCAGTTCTTC. It codes for CASSFILGGEQFF. V is TRBV7-3 and J is TRBJ2-1, with unresolved D. V lost 3 bases and J 9 bases, leaving 12 bases between the germline ends. The length of the CDR3 is 13 residues. CDR1 and CDR2 (germline): SGHTA, FQGTGA.

This clone has only one observation. V and J are TRBV5-1 and TRBJ1-1; D may be TRBD1 (5 bases). The CDR3 has 15 amino acids. V lost 0 bases and J 3 bases, leaving 12 bases between the germline ends. Germline-derived CDR1 and CDR2 are SGHRS and YFSETQ. The CDR3 spells CASSLVPRVDTEAFF. CDR3 nucleotides: TGCGCCAGCAGCTTGGTCCCCAGGGTAGACACTGAAGCTTTCTTT.

J is TRBJ2-1 and V is TRBV21-1; TRBD2 reflects the table's D call only, with no check against the DNA. TRBV21-1 is an annotated pseudogene. The CDR3 totals 18 residues. CDR3 nucleotide sequence: TGTGCCAGCAGTGCCAATCCCGGCTGGGCGGGAAAGGCCGGTGAGCAGTTCTTC. This translates into CASSANPGWAGKAGEQFF.

The rearrangement links TRBV7-2 to TRBJ2-7; possibly TRBD2 for D (6 bases). The CDR3 spans 15 residues. Trimming shortened V by 1 base and J by 3 bases, and 13 bases separated the two germline ends. In germline, CDR1 is SGHTA, CDR2 FQGNSA. CDR3 region: CASSLGLGGYYEQYF. The DNA for the CDR3 is TGTGCCAGCAGCTTAGGGTTAGGAGGGTACTACGAGCAGTACTTC.

The V gene is TRBV28, the J gene TRBJ1-5, with 9 nucleotides matching TRBD1. Germline assignment: CDR1 MDHEN and CDR2 SYDVKM. With 4 bases clipped from V and 4 bases from J, the junction kept 2 bases outside the gene matches. CDR3 size: 14 residues. The CDR3 sequence is CASSWDRDNQPQHF. The CDR3 coding sequence is TGTGCCAGCAGTTGGGACAGGGATAATCAGCCCCAGCATTTT.

The chain recombines TRBV5-1 with TRBJ2-1; 7 positions agree with TRBD2. CDR1 is SGHRS, CDR2 YFSETQ, per germline. V trimming: 5 bases; J trimming: 3 bases; junction bases outside the gene matches: 5. CDR3 length equals 14 residues. CDR3 sequence reads: CASSLSSGYNEQFF. The CDR3 region has the DNA TGCGCCAGCAGTCTATCTAGCGGCTACAATGAGCAGTTCTTC. Complete variable domain (other parts from reference TRBV5-1 and TRBJ2-1): KAGVTQTPRYLIKTRGQQVTLSCSPISGHRSVSWYQQTPGQGLQFLFEYFSETQRNKGNFPGRFSGRQFSNSRSEMNVSTLELGDSALYLCASSLSSGYNEQFFGPGTRLTVL.

The CDR3: CASSLSNTGELFF. DNA of the CDR3: TGTGCCAGCAGCCTAAGCAACACCGGGGAGCTGTTTTTT. The rearrangement uses TRBV7-9 and TRBJ2-2; D not certain. Between the trimmed V and J ends, which lost 5 bases and 2 bases, there was a span of 6 bases. Germline CDR1 SEHNR, CDR2 FQNEAQ (reference sequence). The CDR3 sequence is 13 residues long. Filled out from reference TRBV7-9 and TRBJ2-2, the complete variable domain reads DTGVSQNPRHKITKRGQNVTFRCDPISEHNRLYWYRQTLGQGPEFLTYFQNEAQLEKSRLLSDRFSAERPKGSFSTLEIQRTEQGDSAMYLCASSLSNTGELFFGEGSRLTVL.

The table lists this clone with a few counts. The gene calls are TRBV27 and TRBJ1-2; D is uncertain. CDR3 length: 15 residues. V lost 4 bases and J lost 0, with 12 bases in between. CDR1 is MNHEY, CDR2 SMNVEV, per germline (reference sequence). CDR3 loop: CASSSAGSPNYGYTF. The CDR3 DNA is TGTGCCAGCAGTTCAGCGGGGTCCCCTAACTATGGCTACACCTTC.

The chain combines TRBV5-1 with TRBJ2-3; maybe TRBD1 (6 bases). This CDR3 is built from 15 residues. The germline V gene encodes CDR1 SGHRS and CDR2 YFSETQ. The germline V and J ends were trimmed by 6 bases and 0 bases, with 14 bases remaining between them. The CDR3 DNA reads TGCGCCAGCAACCGACAGGACGCTAGCACAGATACGCAGTATTTT. Encoded protein: CASNRQDASTDTQYF.

This clone was detected only a few times. This chain connects TRBV5-4 to TRBJ1-1; 7 nucleotides agree with TRBD1. CDR1 SGHNT and CDR2 YYREEE come from the germline V gene (reference sequence). V was clipped by 4 bases and J by 1 base; unmatched bases: 10. The CDR3 length is 16 residues. Here the CDR3 reads CASSTGKTGQNTEAFF. The CDR3 coding sequence is TGTGCCAGCAGCACCGGCAAGACAGGGCAGAACACTGAAGCTTTCTTT.

This clone was seen just once. The V call is TRBV5-4, the J call TRBJ2-5, with 8 positions matching TRBD2. J gave up 2 bases and V 0 bases, and 3 bases lay outside the gene matches. CDR3 length: 15 residues. Germline CDR1 and CDR2: SGHNT and YYREEE (reference sequence). In nucleotides, the CDR3 is TGTGCCAGCAGCTTGGGGGGACTAGAACAAGAGACCCAGTACTTC. Translating gives CASSLGGLEQETQYF.

This sequence joins TRBV4-1 and TRBJ2-3; D is uncertain. The CDR3 sequence is 15 residues long. V was clipped by 6 bases and J by 4 bases, with 17 bases between them. Germline CDR1 and CDR2: MGHRA and YSYEKL. The CDR3 reads CASSRTVPTADTQYF. CDR3 DNA: TGCGCCAGCAGTCGTACGGTCCCCACTGCAGATACGCAGTATTTT.

The chain uses TRBV6-5 and TRBJ2-7, with TRBD2 matching over 13 bases. Germline CDR1 and CDR2: MNHEY and SVGAGI. After removal of 4 bases from V and 10 bases from J, the junction contained 13 bases not matched to a gene. The CDR3 contains 16 residues. CDR3: CASSSIPRTSGGPQYF. In nucleotides, the CDR3 is TGTGCCAGCAGTTCTATCCCCCGGACTAGCGGGGGACCTCAGTACTTC.

This clone was recorded a few times. This rearrangement joins TRBV7-9 to TRBJ1-2, with D perhaps TRBD1 (5 bases). Germline CDR1 reads SEHNR; CDR2 reads FQNEAQ (reference sequence). Trimming cost V 5 bases and J 8 bases, with 12 bases left between them. The CDR3 is made up of 12 amino acids. CDR3 coding DNA: TGTGCCAGCAGCCGGGGAGGGGCAGGCTACACCTTC. It is translated as CASSRGGAGYTF.

The chain links TRBV24-1 to TRBJ2-1; possible D gene TRBD1, 6 bases. Germline V gene sequence: CDR1 KGHDR, CDR2 SFDVKD. The CDR3 is 13 residues long. Deletions cut 4 bases from V and 10 bases from J, with 13 bases between. The DNA for the CDR3 is TGTGCCACCAGTGAAGCCCTCCAGGGGGAGCAGTTCTTC. Residues: CATSEALQGEQFF.

This chain connects TRBV7-9 to TRBJ1-2, with 7 positions matching TRBD1. Looked up from germline, CDR1 is SEHNR and CDR2 is FQNEAQ (reference sequence). CDR3 length: 14 amino acids. V gave up 1 base and J gave up 7 bases; unmatched junction bases: 6. CDR3: CASSLGTDRAGYTF. The DNA for the CDR3 is TGTGCCAGCAGCTTAGGGACAGACAGGGCTGGCTACACCTTC.

V usage is TRBV20-1 and J usage is TRBJ2-1; D may be TRBD2 (5 bases). The CDR3 contains 12 residues. V lost 3 bases and J lost 8, with 11 bases in between. From germline, CDR1 is DFQATT and CDR2 SNEGSKA (reference sequence). DNA of the CDR3: TGCAGTGCTAGTCTAGCAATCTATGAGCAGTTCTTC. Its translation: CSASLAIYEQFF.

V gene TRBV28 combines with J gene TRBJ1-5, with 7 nucleotides matching TRBD1. The CDR3 is 14 amino acids. Germline lookup yields CDR1 MDHEN and CDR2 SYDVKM. Trimming removed 6 bases from V and 6 bases from J; junction bases left unmatched: 8. CDR3 region: CASRLDRVPQPQHF. In DNA form, the CDR3 reads TGTGCCAGCAGACTAGACAGGGTCCCTCAGCCCCAGCATTTT.

This clone was seen a handful of times. This chain links TRBV6-5 with TRBJ1-5; the match to TRBD1 covers 7 bases. This CDR3 has 14 amino acids. The germline gives CDR1 MNHEY, CDR2 SVGAGI. J lost 4 bases, V lost 2 bases, and 2 bases had no gene match. The CDR3 region is CASSYRDSNQPQHF. The CDR3 region has the DNA TGTGCCAGCAGTTACCGGGACAGTAATCAGCCCCAGCATTTT.

The chain joins TRBV5-1 to TRBJ2-3; weak D call: TRBD2 (5 bases). Trimming left V 7 bases short and J 4 bases short, with 13 bases between. This CDR3 has 13 residues. Germline lookup yields CDR1 SGHRS and CDR2 YFSETQ. The CDR3 DNA reads as TGCGCCAGCTTGATGGTCGGGGCAGATACGCAGTATTTT. This translates into CASLMVGADTQYF.

J is TRBJ1-5 and V is TRBV13; D unclear. This CDR3 region has 14 residues. Germline CDR1 reads PRHDT; CDR2 reads FYEKMQ (reference sequence). V was shortened by 0 bases and J by 9 bases, with 12 bases between the two germline ends. The CDR3 DNA follows: TGTGCCAGCAGCTTAGGCCGCGACTTAGGGCCCCAGCATTTT. This sequence encodes CASSLGRDLGPQHF.

This rearrangement joins TRBV7-8 to TRBJ1-4, with a possible D match to TRBD1 (5 bases). Between the trimmed V and J ends, which lost 5 bases and 8 bases, there was a span of 21 bases. Germline-derived CDR1 and CDR2 are SGHVS and FQNEAQ. The CDR3 length is 16 residues. CDR3 sequence reads: CASSAIEAAGREKLFF. CDR3 in DNA: TGTGCCAGCAGCGCGATAGAGGCCGCAGGGAGGGAAAAACTGTTTTTT.